The source of this T cell receptor (beta chain) is a study of CD8+CD57+ T cells in acquired aplastic anemia. About the study: The study obtained 8.5 million to 12 million reads on average for CD4+ cells from healthy donors.

This clonotype was recorded once. The CDR3 has 15 residues. The trim removed 6 bases at V and 2 bases at J, leaving 4 bases unmatched. In germline, CDR1 is SGHTA, CDR2 FQGNSA. For CDR3 and TCR beta VDJ profiling, genomic DNA was the template used. TCRdb re-called the reads with MiXCR, one entry per CDR3 protein. The sample consists of a few hundred thousand distinct CDR3 sequences, just under 70% of them appearing once. V usage is TRBV7-2 and J usage is TRBJ1-3, with 10 bases that match TRBD1. Sequencing used sorted CD4+, CD8+, or CD8+CD57+ T cells (not recorded which) from PBMCs. The origin of this receptor is a human donor in good health, serving as a control. CDR3 in amino acids: CASSTDRGPGNTIYF. The DNA of the CDR3 is TGTGCCAGCAGTACAGACAGGGGGCCTGGAAACACCATATATTTT.